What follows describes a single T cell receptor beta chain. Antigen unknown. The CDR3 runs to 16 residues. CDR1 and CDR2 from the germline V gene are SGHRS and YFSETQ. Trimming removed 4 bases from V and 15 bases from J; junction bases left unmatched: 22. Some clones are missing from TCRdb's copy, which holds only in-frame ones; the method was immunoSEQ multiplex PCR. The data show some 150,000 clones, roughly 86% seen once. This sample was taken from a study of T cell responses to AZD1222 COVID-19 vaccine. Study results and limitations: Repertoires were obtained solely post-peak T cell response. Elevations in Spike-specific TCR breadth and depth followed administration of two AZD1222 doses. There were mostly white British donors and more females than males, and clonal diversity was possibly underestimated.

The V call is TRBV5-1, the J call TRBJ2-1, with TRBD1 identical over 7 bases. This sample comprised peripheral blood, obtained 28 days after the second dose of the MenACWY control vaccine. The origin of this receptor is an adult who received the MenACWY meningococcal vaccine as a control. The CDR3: CASSPTGLSPLRGRFF. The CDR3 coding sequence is TGCGCCAGCAGCCCGACAGGACTTTCGCCCTTGAGGGGGCGGTTCTTC.